The 16 T cell receptor beta chains presented below share a single source sample, sequenced in a study of CD8+ T cells in alopecia areata. As the sequencing template, cDNA was produced by extracting RNA and reverse transcribing it. Libraries were prepared by immunoSEQ multiplex PCR; TCRdb keeps only in-frame clonotypes and omits some of them. This sample has roughly 150,000 clones; roughly 53% occur once, and the top ten carry 5% to 7%. This specimen consisted of CD4+ T cells sorted from blood, obtained at week 0. These receptors all stem from a human donor with alopecia areata.

This clone was counted between two and nine times. V gene TRBV4-1 combines with J gene TRBJ2-7, with 8 bases fitting TRBD2. Germline CDR1 reads MGHRA; CDR2 reads YSYEKL. The CDR3 spans 17 residues. The V segment lost 1 base and the J segment 12 bases; nucleotides outside the gene matches: 20. The CDR3 region is CASSQGSGSGGSKRLYF. The CDR3 bases are TGCGCCAGCAGCCAAGGGAGTGGCAGCGGGGGATCAAAGCGGTTGTACTTC.

The rearrangement links TRBV10-2 to TRBJ1-6; a weak D match, TRBD1 (5 bases). The CDR3 runs to 13 residues. Germline V lookup: CDR1 WSHSY, CDR2 SAAADI. V was shortened by 6 bases and J by 8 bases, with 11 bases between the two germline ends. The CDR3 region has the DNA TGCGCCAGCAGCGACCCGACAGATTCACCCCTCCACTTT. Translated: CASSDPTDSPLHF.

The chain is built from TRBV29-1 and TRBJ2-3; D is possibly TRBD2 (6 bases). Per germline, CDR1 SQVTM and CDR2 ANQGSEA. The CDR3 runs to 16 residues. The ends were cut back, 3 bases at V and 2 bases at J, with 18 bases in the middle. CDR3 nucleotide sequence: TGCAGCGTTGACGGTGGGAGGACAAGTATCACAGATACGCAGTATTTT. Protein: CSVDGGRTSITDTQYF.

The chain joins TRBV29-1 to TRBJ1-1; 7 nucleotides line up with TRBD1. From germline, CDR1 is SQVTM and CDR2 ANQGSEA. Trimming at V came to 6 bases and at J to 4 bases, leaving 11 bases not matched to a gene. CDR3 length: 14 residues. Here the CDR3 reads CSVSIQGRGTEAFF. The CDR3 coding sequence is TGCAGCGTCTCGATACAGGGGCGCGGCACTGAAGCTTTCTTT.

This clone was seen repeatedly, ten times or more. V usage is TRBV7-9 and J usage is TRBJ2-2; 8 nucleotides match TRBD1. V was pared by 8 bases and J by 4 bases, with 6 bases of the junction left unmatched. Germline V gives CDR1 SEHNR, CDR2 FQNEAQ (reference sequence). The CDR3 contains 14 residues. In DNA form, the CDR3 reads TGTGCCAGCCGAAAGGACAGGGCCACCGGGGAGCTGTTTTTT. Translation: CASRKDRATGELFF.

This clone was recorded a few times. The chain is built from TRBV7-9 and TRBJ2-6; D is ambiguous. Germline V gene data show CDR1 as SEHNR and CDR2 as FQNEAQ (reference sequence). The V gene lost 5 bases and the J gene lost 3 bases, with 14 bases spanning the gap. This CDR3 has 16 amino acids. Written as DNA, the CDR3 is TGTGCCAGCAGCCAAGAGGCCAGCTATGGGGCCAACGTCCTGACTTTC. It is translated as CASSQEASYGANVLTF. The complete variable domain, with remaining parts taken from reference TRBV7-9 and TRBJ2-6, reads DTGVSQNPRHKITKRGQNVTFRCDPISEHNRLYWYRQTLGQGPEFLTYFQNEAQLEKSRLLSDRFSAERPKGSFSTLEIQRTEQGDSAMYLCASSQEASYGANVLTFGAGSRLTVL.

This sequence joins TRBV7-2 and TRBJ2-2, with 8 nucleotides matching TRBD1. The CDR3 spans 13 residues. CDR1 and CDR2 (germline): SGHTA, FQGNSA. The CDR3 here is CAGGQDDTGELFF. CDR3 nucleotide sequence: TGTGCTGGGGGACAGGACGACACCGGGGAGCTGTTTTTT.

The gene calls are TRBV29-1 and TRBJ2-5; a possible D gene is TRBD2 (6 bases). V was shortened by 5 bases and J by 1 base, with 29 bases between the two germline ends. The CDR3 length is 19 residues. Germline loops: CDR1 SQVTM, CDR2 ANQGSEA. The CDR3 DNA is TGCAGCGTTTATGGAGGGTACCTCTCCCGGGGTTTTCGCCAAGAGACCCAGTACTTC. This gives the protein CSVYGGYLSRGFRQETQYF. The full variable domain, completed using reference TRBV29-1 and TRBJ2-5, is SAVISQKPSRDICQRGTSLTIQCQVDSQVTMMFWYRQQPGQSLTLIATANQGSEATYESGFVIDKFPISRPNLTFSTLTVSNMSPEDSSIYLCSVYGGYLSRGFRQETQYFGPGTRLLVL.

This clone was counted between two and nine times. CDR3 region: CASSQQNGYTF. The CDR3 region has the DNA TGCGCCAGCAGTCAACAAAACGGCTACACCTTC. The chain is built from TRBV23-1 and TRBJ1-2; D not certain. TRBV23-1 is sorted into the ORF group, with uncertain function. This CDR3 comprises 11 residues. The ends were cut back, 2 bases at V and 8 bases at J, with 6 bases in the middle.

The rearrangement joins TRBV7-9 to TRBJ1-5; D is uncertain. CDR1 SEHNR and CDR2 FQNEAQ come from the germline V gene (reference sequence). V dropped 2 bases and J dropped 8 bases, with 10 bases sitting between them. The CDR3 extends over 13 amino acids. CDR3 loop: CASSLSDTKPQHF. CDR3 bases: TGTGCCAGCAGCTTAAGTGATACCAAGCCCCAGCATTTT.

This clone was observed once. This sequence joins TRBV5-1 and TRBJ1-1, with unresolved D. Between the trimmed V and J ends, which lost 0 bases and 4 bases, there was a span of 13 bases. The CDR3 extends over 15 amino acids. The V gene's germline CDR1 is SGHRS and CDR2 YFSETQ. In nucleotides, the CDR3 is TGCGCCAGCAGCTTGGCCAGAAGCTCGGGCACTGAAGCTTTCTTT. Protein sequence: CASSLARSSGTEAFF.

With regard to this clone: The conserved phenylalanine or tryptophan normally closing the CDR3 is absent here, so this likely arose from a read error. The DNA is omitted, as the CDR3 cannot be located on it reliably, and the CDR3 follows TCRdb's listing. CDR3 sequence reads: CAWSESSHPPTQL. The chain has TRBV30 and TRBJ2-7. CDR1 is GTSNPN and CDR2 is SVGIG in the germline V gene (reference sequence). The CDR3 adds up to 13 amino acids, both ends counted.

The V call is TRBV5-1, the J call TRBJ1-1; the D is unclear. Germline V gives CDR1 SGHRS, CDR2 YFSETQ. V shed 7 bases and J shed 1 base, with 11 bases lying between them. The CDR3 loop spans 13 amino acids. This CDR3 is CASSPRGNTEAFF. CDR3 DNA sequence: TGCGCCAGCTCTCCCCGGGGGAACACTGAAGCTTTCTTT.

This clone appeared once. The chain employs TRBV30 and TRBJ2-7, with D possibly matching TRBD1 (6 bases). Trimming stripped 3 bases from V and 2 bases from J, with 11 bases between. CDR1 and CDR2 (germline): GTSNPN, SVGIG (reference sequence). The CDR3 totals 13 residues. This chain's CDR3 is CAWSRDTPYEQYF. The DNA of the CDR3 is TGTGCCTGGAGCAGGGACACCCCCTACGAGCAGTACTTC.

This rearrangement joins TRBV7-6 to TRBJ2-5; TRBD2 aligns across 10 bases. Germline loops: CDR1 SGHVS, CDR2 FNYEAQ. There are 16 residues in the CDR3. V was pared by 4 bases and J by 2 bases, with 7 bases of the junction left unmatched. CDR3 protein: CASSSLAGGTQETQYF. The DNA for the CDR3 is TGTGCCAGCAGCTCTTTAGCGGGGGGTACACAAGAGACCCAGTACTTC.

V is TRBV30 and J is TRBJ2-3, with TRBD1 matching 7 bases. Germline CDR1 and CDR2: GTSNPN and SVGIG (reference sequence). This CDR3 is built from 15 residues. Losses at the gene ends were 2 bases for V and 3 bases for J; bases not matched to a gene: 8. The CDR3 here is CAWSRTGSGTDTQYF. In DNA, the CDR3 is TGTGCCTGGAGTCGGACAGGTTCTGGAACAGATACGCAGTATTTT.